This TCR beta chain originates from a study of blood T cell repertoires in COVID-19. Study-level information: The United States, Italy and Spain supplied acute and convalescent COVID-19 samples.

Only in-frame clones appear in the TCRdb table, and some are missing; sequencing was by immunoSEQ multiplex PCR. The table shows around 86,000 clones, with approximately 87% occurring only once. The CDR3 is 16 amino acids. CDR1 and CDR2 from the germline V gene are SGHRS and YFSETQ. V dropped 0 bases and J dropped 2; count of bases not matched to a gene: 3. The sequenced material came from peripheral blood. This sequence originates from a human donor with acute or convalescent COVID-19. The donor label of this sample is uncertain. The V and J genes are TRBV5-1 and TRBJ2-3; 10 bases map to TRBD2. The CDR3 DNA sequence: TGCGCCAGCAGCTTGGGGACTAGCGGAGCCACAGATACGCAGTATTTT. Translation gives CASSLGTSGATDTQYF.